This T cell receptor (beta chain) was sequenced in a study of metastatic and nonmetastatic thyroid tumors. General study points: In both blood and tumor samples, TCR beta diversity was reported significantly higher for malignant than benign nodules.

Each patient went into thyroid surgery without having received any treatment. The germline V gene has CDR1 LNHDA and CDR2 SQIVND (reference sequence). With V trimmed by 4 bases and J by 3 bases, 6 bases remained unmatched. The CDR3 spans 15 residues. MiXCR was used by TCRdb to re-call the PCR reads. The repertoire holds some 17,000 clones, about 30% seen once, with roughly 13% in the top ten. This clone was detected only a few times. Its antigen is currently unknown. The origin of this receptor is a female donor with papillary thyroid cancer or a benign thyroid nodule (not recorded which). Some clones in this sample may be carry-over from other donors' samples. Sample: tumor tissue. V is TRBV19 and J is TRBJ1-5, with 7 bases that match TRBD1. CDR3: CASSTRDRVNQPQHF. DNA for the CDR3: TGTGCCAGTAGTACCCGGGACAGAGTCAATCAGCCCCAGCATTTT.